This T cell receptor (beta chain) was profiled in a study of blood T cell repertoires in COVID-19. Produced via immunoSEQ multiplex PCR; TCRdb's table is partial and in-frame only. The sample holds about 300,000 clones, 88% seen once. Unmatched junction bases numbered 11, after V lost 1 base and J lost 5 bases. Germline CDR1 and CDR2: LGHNA and YNFKEQ. The CDR3 has 16 amino acids. The table lists this clone with a few counts. The TCR was taken from a woman aged 25-40 years who had recovered from COVID-19. Sequencing was done on a sample of peripheral blood. The chain has TRBV4-2 and TRBJ2-7; TRBD2 matches at 7 bases. DNA for the CDR3: TGTGCCAGCAGCCAAGTAATCGGGGTTGGGGGGGACGAGCAGTACTTC. This sequence encodes CASSQVIGVGGDEQYF.